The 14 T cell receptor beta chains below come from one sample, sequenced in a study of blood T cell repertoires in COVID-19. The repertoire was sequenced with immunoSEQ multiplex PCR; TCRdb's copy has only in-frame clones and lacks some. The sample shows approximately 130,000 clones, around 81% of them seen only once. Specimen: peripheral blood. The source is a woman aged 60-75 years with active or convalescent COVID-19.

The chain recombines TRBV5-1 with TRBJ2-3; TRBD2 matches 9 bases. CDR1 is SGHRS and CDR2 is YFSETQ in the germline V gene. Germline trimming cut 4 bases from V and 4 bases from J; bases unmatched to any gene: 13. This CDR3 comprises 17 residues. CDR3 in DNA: TGCGCCAGCAGCAAACTCGTAAAGCGGGAGGTTCCAGATACGCAGTATTTT. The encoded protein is CASSKLVKREVPDTQYF.

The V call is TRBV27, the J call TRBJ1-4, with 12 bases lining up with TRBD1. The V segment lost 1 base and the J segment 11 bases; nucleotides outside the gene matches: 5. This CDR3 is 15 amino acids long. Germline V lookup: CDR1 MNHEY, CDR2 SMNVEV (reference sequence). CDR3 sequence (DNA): TGTGCCAGCAGTTTATGGGACAGGGGGCGGTGGAAACTGTTTTTT. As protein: CASSLWDRGRWKLFF.

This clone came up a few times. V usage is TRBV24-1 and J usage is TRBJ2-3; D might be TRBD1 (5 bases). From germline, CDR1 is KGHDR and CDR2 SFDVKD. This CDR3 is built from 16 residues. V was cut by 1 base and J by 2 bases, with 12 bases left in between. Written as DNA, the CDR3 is TGTGCCACCAGTGATTTTGCAGGGTTTTCCACAGATACGCAGTATTTT. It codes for CATSDFAGFSTDTQYF.

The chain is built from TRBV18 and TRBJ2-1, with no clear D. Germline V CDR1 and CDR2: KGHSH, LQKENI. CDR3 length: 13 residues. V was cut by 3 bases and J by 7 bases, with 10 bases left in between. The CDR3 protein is CASSPTVGNEQFF. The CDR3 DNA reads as TGTGCCAGCTCACCGACTGTGGGTAATGAGCAGTTCTTC.

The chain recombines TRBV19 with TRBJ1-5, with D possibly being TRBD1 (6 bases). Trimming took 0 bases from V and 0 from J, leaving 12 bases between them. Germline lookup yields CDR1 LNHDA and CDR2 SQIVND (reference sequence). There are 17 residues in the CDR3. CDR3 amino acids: CASSIERGGNSNQPQHF. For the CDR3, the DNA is TGTGCCAGTAGTATAGAGAGGGGGGGAAATAGCAATCAGCCCCAGCATTTT.

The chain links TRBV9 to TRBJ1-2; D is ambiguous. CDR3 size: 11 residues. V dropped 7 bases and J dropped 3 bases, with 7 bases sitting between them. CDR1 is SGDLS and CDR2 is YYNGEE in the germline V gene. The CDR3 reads CASGRDYGYTF. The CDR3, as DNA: TGTGCCAGCGGGAGGGACTATGGCTACACCTTC.

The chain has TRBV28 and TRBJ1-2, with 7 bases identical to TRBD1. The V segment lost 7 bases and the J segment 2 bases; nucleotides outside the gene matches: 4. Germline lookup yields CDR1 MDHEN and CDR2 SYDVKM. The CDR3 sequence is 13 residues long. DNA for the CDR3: TGTGCCAGCAAATCGGACAGGAACTATGGCTACACCTTC. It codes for CASKSDRNYGYTF.

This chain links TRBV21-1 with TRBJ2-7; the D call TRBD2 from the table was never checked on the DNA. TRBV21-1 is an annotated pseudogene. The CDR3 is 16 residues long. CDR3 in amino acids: CASSKAPTSGGYEQYF. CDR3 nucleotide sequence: TGTGCCAGCAGCAAAGCCCCCACTAGCGGGGGCTACGAGCAGTACTTC.

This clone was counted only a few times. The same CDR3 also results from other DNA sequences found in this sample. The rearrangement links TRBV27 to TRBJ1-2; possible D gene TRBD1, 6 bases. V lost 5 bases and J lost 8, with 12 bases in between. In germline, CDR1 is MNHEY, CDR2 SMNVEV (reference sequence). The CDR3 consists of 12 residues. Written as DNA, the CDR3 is TGTGCCAGCAGTCCCACAGGGTACGGCTACACCTTC. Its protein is CASSPTGYGYTF.

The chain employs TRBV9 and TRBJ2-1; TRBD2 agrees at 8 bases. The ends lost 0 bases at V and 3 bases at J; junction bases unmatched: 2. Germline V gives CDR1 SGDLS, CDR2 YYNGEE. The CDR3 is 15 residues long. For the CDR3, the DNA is TGTGCCAGCAGCGTAGCTACTAGCGGCTACAATGAGCAGTTCTTC. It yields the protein CASSVATSGYNEQFF.

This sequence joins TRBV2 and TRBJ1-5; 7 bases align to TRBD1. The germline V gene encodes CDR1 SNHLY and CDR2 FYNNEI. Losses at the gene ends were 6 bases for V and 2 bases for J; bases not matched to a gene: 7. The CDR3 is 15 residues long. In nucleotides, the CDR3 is TGTGCCAGCAGCAGAGACAGGGAGGGCAATCAGCCCCAGCATTTT. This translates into CASSRDREGNQPQHF.

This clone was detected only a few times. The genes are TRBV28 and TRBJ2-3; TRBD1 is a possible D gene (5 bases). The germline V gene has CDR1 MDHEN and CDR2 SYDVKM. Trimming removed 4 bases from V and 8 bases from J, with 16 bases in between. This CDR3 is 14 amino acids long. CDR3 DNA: TGTGCCAGCAGTTCGGACCCGACAGTTCCTACGCAGTATTTT. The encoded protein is CASSSDPTVPTQYF.

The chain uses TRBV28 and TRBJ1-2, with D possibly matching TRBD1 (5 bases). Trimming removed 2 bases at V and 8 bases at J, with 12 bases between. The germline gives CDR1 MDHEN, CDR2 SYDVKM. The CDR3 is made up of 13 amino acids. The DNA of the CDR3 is TGTGCCAGCAGTTTAAAGGAGGGGAACGGCTACACCTTC. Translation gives CASSLKEGNGYTF.

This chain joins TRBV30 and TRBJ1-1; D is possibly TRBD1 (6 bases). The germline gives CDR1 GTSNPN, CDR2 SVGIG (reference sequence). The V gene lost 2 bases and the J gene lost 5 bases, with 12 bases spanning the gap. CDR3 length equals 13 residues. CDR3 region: CAWSSQTGTEAFF. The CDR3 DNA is TGTGCCTGGAGTTCTCAAACAGGGACTGAAGCTTTCTTT.